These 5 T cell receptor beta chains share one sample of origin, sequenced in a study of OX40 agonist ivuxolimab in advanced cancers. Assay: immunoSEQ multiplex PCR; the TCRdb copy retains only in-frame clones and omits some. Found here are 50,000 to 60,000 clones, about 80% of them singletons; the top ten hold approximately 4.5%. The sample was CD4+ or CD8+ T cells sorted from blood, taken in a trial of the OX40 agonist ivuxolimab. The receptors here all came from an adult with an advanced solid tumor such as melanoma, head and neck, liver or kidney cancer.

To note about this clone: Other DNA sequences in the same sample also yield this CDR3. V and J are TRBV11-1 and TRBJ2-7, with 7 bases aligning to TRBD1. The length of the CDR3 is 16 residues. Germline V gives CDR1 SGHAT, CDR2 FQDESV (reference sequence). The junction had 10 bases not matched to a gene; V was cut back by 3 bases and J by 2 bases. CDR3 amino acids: CASSFRSGTGAYEQYF. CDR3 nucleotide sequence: TGTGCCAGCAGCTTCAGGTCTGGAACAGGGGCCTACGAGCAGTACTTC.

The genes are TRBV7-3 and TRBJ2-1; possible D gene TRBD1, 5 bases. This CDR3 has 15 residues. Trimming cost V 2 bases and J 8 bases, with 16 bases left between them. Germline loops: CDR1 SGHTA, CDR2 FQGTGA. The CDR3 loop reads CASSLSAGNSYEQFF. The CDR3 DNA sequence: TGTGCCAGCAGCTTATCGGCAGGGAACTCCTATGAGCAGTTCTTC.

CDR3 DNA: TGTGCCAGCAGCTCACATGTAGAGGACAATGAGCAGTTCTTC. Protein sequence: CASSSHVEDNEQFF. This chain joins TRBV5-5 and TRBJ2-1; D remains unclear. Germline values: CDR1 SGHKS, CDR2 YYEKEE (reference sequence). The V gene lost 3 bases and the J gene lost 5 bases, with 12 bases spanning the gap. This CDR3 region has 14 residues.

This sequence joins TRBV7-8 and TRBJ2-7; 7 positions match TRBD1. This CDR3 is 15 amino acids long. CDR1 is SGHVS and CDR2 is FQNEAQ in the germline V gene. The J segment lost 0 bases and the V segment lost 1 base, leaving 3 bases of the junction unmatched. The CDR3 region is CASSLDAGGSYEQYF. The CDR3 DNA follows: TGTGCCAGCAGCTTAGATGCAGGGGGCTCCTACGAGCAGTACTTC.

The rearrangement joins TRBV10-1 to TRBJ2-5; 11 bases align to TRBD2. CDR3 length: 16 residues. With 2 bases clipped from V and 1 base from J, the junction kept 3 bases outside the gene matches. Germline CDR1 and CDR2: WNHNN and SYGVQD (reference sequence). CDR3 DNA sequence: TGCGCCAGCAGTGAGGCCCTAGCGGGGGGCCAAGAGACCCAGTACTTC. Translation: CASSEALAGGQETQYF.